The present T cell receptor beta chain was sequenced within a study of patients and donors after allogeneic stem cell transplantation. CDR3 length equals 15 residues. Germline V gives CDR1 MNHEY, CDR2 SVGEGT. V trimming: 2 bases; J trimming: 4 bases; junction bases outside the gene matches: 4. MiXCR was run by TCRdb on the RT-PCR reads, yielding one entry per CDR3 protein. The table has about 87,000 distinct CDR3 sequences, approximately 5.2% seen once. The origin of this receptor is a human donor who was either an allogeneic HSCT recipient or a stem cell or donor lymphocyte infusion donor (not recorded which). It is not recorded whose cells these are; they may come from a transplant donor. Material: blood, either unsorted or a sorted T cell fraction (not recorded which). This sequence joins TRBV6-2 or TRBV6-3 and TRBJ2-2, with 7 bases matching TRBD1. The CDR3 DNA follows: TGTGCCAGCAGTTACGGGGGACAGATCACCGGGGAGCTGTTTTTT. This gives the protein CASSYGGQITGELFF.